This T cell receptor (beta chain) was captured in a study of beta chain features in type 1 diabetes. Study as a whole: Age, gender and cell yields were similar between patients and healthy donors.

Investigators reverse transcribed all isolated RNA, so they sequenced expressed TCRB transcripts. Sequenced by immunoSEQ multiplex PCR; TCRdb stores in-frame clones only, minus some. The table includes 640,000 or so clones, over 11% detected once. Study outcomes and limitations: TCRB CDR3s from Type 1 diabetes patients were moderately but significantly shorter in all four CD4+ subsets. Because the template was cDNA, high-expressing cells might be over-represented.

With respect to this clone: Its antigen is as yet unknown.

The authors sorted CD4+ naive, central memory, regulatory and stem cell-like memory cells via CD45RO/CCR7/CD25/CD127/CD95/CD27. V lost 6 bases to trimming and J lost 7 bases; unmatched junction nucleotides: 6. The CDR3 sequence is 13 residues long. CDR1 and CDR2 from the germline V gene are MNHEY and SMNVEV (reference sequence). This chain joins TRBV27 and TRBJ2-1; 7 bases are shared with TRBD1. The receptor was isolated from a man younger than 35 with type 1 diabetes. Sample: naive CD4+ T cells from blood. CDR3 in amino acids: CASRRDRENEQFF. Written as DNA, the CDR3 is TGTGCCAGCAGACGGGACAGAGAAAATGAGCAGTTCTTC.